Included here is one T cell receptor (beta chain) sequence, with context. The protocol was immunoSEQ multiplex PCR, while the TCRdb copy is restricted to in-frame clones and leaves out a portion. The sample records some 640,000 clones, around 87% being singletons. This sample stems from a study of shared T cell receptors in the human thymus. These data are also associated with another study on human thymus T cells. That report notes: Donors were healthy Finnish babies undergoing corrective operations for congenital heart defects. Resections that were taken during corrective heart surgery supplied the thymus tissue. Related research examined unrelated individuals and reported that their thymic repertoires overlapped highly.

The receptor was isolated from a boy less than two years old with a congenital heart defect. The sample was thymocytes.

The CDR3 region is CAWRSSYNSPLHF. Here the CDR3 DNA reads TGTGCCTGGAGGAGCTCCTATAATTCACCCCTCCACTTT. The chain couples TRBV30 to TRBJ1-6; D not certain. The CDR3 spans 13 residues. CDR1 and CDR2 (germline): GTSNPN, SVGIG (reference sequence). The V gene lost 3 bases and the J gene lost 0 bases, with 3 bases spanning the gap.